This T cell receptor (beta chain) comes out of a study of cytomegalovirus exposure and HLA in healthy donors. V dropped 2 bases and J dropped 2 bases, with 9 bases sitting between them. The germline CDR1 and CDR2 sequences are SGHTA and FQGNSA. CDR3 size: 14 residues. Regarding the study as a whole: Cytomegalovirus status was reportedly diagnosed by the classifier with high specificity and sensitivity. What TCR beta sequences reportedly achieved was accurate prediction of HLA-A and HLA-B alleles in most subjects. Cytomegalovirus association was assigned to 150 to 200 TCR beta chains. A later analysis found most CMV-associated TCR beta chains apparently HLA-restricted.

About this clone itself: Its target is unknown.

PCR used 60 Vbeta primers and 13 Jbeta primers. Clones were read by immunoSEQ multiplex PCR, and TCRdb kept only the in-frame ones, dropping some. The repertoire holds about 140,000 clones, with roughly 80% as singletons. The sample consisted of PBMCs. This TCR was recovered from a woman aged 40 to 50 in good health and CMV-seropositive. The J gene is TRBJ2-5, the V gene TRBV7-2; perhaps TRBD1 as D (5 bases). The CDR3 region is CASSLRRTQETQYF. CDR3 in DNA: TGTGCCAGCAGCTTAAGACGGACACAAGAGACCCAGTACTTC.